One T cell receptor beta chain is described in this entry. Its specificity is unknown. Time point denoted: baseline, week 1 (first vaccination visit). Treatment reported: pre-vaccination baseline after standard-of-care therapy. The sample is drawn from a study of a mutant IDH1 vaccine in newly diagnosed glioma. Findings and limits, study-wide: Altogether, approximately 93% of patients exhibited vaccine-induced immune responses.

The protocol was immunoSEQ multiplex PCR, while the TCRdb copy is restricted to in-frame clones and leaves out a portion. The sample carries under 80,000 clones, 86% recorded once. Sequencing was performed on PBMCs, taken from a glioma patient treated with radiotherapy, temozolomide or both. The source of this sequence is a man younger than 40 with glioma.

The CDR3 region has the DNA TGCGCCAGCAGCAATTCAGGGAATAACTATGGCTACACCTTC. Translation: CASSNSGNNYGYTF. The chain recombines TRBV5-1 with TRBJ1-2, with D tentatively TRBD1 (5 bases). CDR3 size: 14 residues. Between the trimmed V and J ends, which lost 4 bases and 1 base, there was a span of 11 bases. Germline V gives CDR1 SGHRS, CDR2 YFSETQ.